The rows below give T cell receptor beta chains drawn from one sample of a study of blood T cell repertoires in COVID-19. The protocol was immunoSEQ multiplex PCR, while the TCRdb copy is restricted to in-frame clones and leaves out a portion. The top ten hold 8.6% of the sample, which has 140,000 to 150,000 clones, 80% to 90% seen once. Sequencing was done on a sample of peripheral blood. The receptors were gathered from a woman between 50 and 59 years old with active or convalescent COVID-19. Each CDR3 is given with its conserved first and last residue. The D gene is left open where the match is weak. Clone size appears in some rows only: once, few, many, or a class for an expanded clone.

v_call,j_call,clone_size,d_call,cdr3_nt,cdr3_aa
TRBV21-1,TRBJ2-5,NA,NA,TGTGCGTCACAGGGGGCCTCCCAAGAGACCCAGTACTTC,CASQGASQETQYF
TRBV4-1,TRBJ2-7,few,NA,TGCGCCAGCAGCCGTGGACCCTCTACGGGGGAGTACTTC,CASSRGPSTGEYF
TRBV3-1/TRBV3-2,TRBJ2-6,NA,TRBD1,TGTGCCAGCAGCCGGGGGACAGGGACCACCCTCCTGACTTTC,CASSRGTGTTLLTF
TRBV7-2,TRBJ2-3,NA,NA,TGTGCCAGCTCCATGTTCGCGCCCCGGGGAGATACGCAGTATTTT,CASSMFAPRGDTQYF
TRBV18,TRBJ2-5,once,NA,TGTGCCAGCTCACCATCCTTCTCGGGGGAGACCCAGTACTTC,CASSPSFSGETQYF
TRBV2,TRBJ1-1,few,NA,TGTGCCAGCCTCGTGGGGCGGATGAACACTGAAGCTTTCTTT,CASLVGRMNTEAFF
TRBV5-1,TRBJ2-1,NA,TRBD2,TGCGCCAGCAGCCCGATGGGGGGGTCCTACAATGAGCAGTTCTTC,CASSPMGGSYNEQFF
TRBV12-5,TRBJ1-5,NA,TRBD1,TGTGCTAGTGGTTTGATCCAGGGGGCGACTTATAGCAATCAGCCCCAGCATTTT,CASGLIQGATYSNQPQHF
TRBV2,TRBJ2-7,NA,TRBD2,TGTGCCAGCAGTGCCACCGACGTAGGACTAGCGTCCGAGCAGTACTTC,CASSATDVGLASEQYF
TRBV29-1,TRBJ1-1,NA,NA,TGCAGCGGTGGGCCCAGGGGGAACACTGAAGCTTTCTTT,CSGGPRGNTEAFF
TRBV3-1/TRBV3-2,TRBJ1-1,NA,NA,TGTGCCAGCAGCCAAGATGGGAGGACCACTGAAGCTTTCTTT,CASSQDGRTTEAFF
TRBV25-1,TRBJ1-2,NA,TRBD1,TGTGCCAGCCCCTACAGGGGCCTCTATGGCTACACCTTC,CASPYRGLYGYTF
TRBV18,TRBJ1-4,NA,NA,TGTGCCAGCTCACTAGACAGCAATGAAAAACTGTTTTTT,CASSLDSNEKLFF
TRBV6-2/TRBV6-3,TRBJ1-5,NA,TRBD1,TGTGCCAGCAGTGGATCCGCAGGGGGAAAGTCCCAGCATTTT,CASSGSAGGKSQHF
TRBV19,TRBJ2-7,NA,NA,TGTGCCAGTAGCGACCAGGGGTCCTCCTACGAGCAGTACTTC,CASSDQGSSYEQYF
TRBV12-3/TRBV12-4,TRBJ2-5,NA,NA,TGTGCCAGCAGCGCCAGTGAGACCCAGTACTTC,CASSASETQYF
TRBV7-9,TRBJ2-1,NA,TRBD1,TGTGCCAGCAGCCCTAGAGGGGGCGATGAGCAGTTCTTC,CASSPRGGDEQFF
TRBV28,TRBJ2-7,once,TRBD1,TGTGCCAGTAAACAGGGGACAGACTACGAGCAGTACTTC,CASKQGTDYEQYF
TRBV4-3,TRBJ2-7,NA,TRBD1,TGCGCCAGCAGCATCGGGACAGGGCACTACGAGCAGTACTTC,CASSIGTGHYEQYF
TRBV28,TRBJ1-1,NA,NA,TGTGCCAGCAGTCCTCTCGTTACTGAAGCTTTCTTT,CASSPLVTEAFF
TRBV7-2,TRBJ2-1,NA,NA,TGTGCCAGCAGCTCCCCCCCGGCGACAAAGCAGTTCTTC,CASSSPPATKQFF
TRBV24-1,TRBJ1-6,NA,NA,TGTGCCACCAGCCGAGGAGAACTCTCCTATAATTCACCCCTCCACTTT,CATSRGELSYNSPLHF
TRBV7-8,TRBJ2-5,NA,NA,TGTGCCAGCAGCCTCCTCGGGGGCCAAGAGACCCAGTACTTC,CASSLLGGQETQYF
TRBV28,TRBJ2-7,NA,NA,TGTGCCAGCAGTAACGGCGGGGCTAGCTCCTACGAGCAGTACTTC,CASSNGGASSYEQYF
TRBV11-2,TRBJ2-5,NA,NA,TGTGCCAGCAGCTTAGTGGGCGGGGAGATGGAGACCCAGTACTTC,CASSLVGGEMETQYF
TRBV2,TRBJ2-3,NA,NA,TGTGCCAGCAGTGAACCCTCCGCAACGGGGGCAGATACGCAGTATTTT,CASSEPSATGADTQYF
TRBV28,TRBJ2-5,NA,TRBD2,TGTGCCAGCAGTTCGAGAGGGAGGGCCCAAGAGACCCAGTACTTC,CASSSRGRAQETQYF
TRBV11-1,TRBJ2-2,once,NA,TGTGCCAGCAGCTTACATGGGGGCGCGAACACCGGGGAGCTGTTTTTT,CASSLHGGANTGELFF